This TCR beta chain was recorded in a study of blood T cell repertoires in COVID-19. As for the study in general: Some COVID-19 samples were acute and others convalescent; all came from the United States, Italy and Spain. Nucleic acid was either cDNA or gDNA, and it came from T cells, B-cell-depleted T cells, or PBMCs.

Clones were read by immunoSEQ multiplex PCR, and TCRdb kept only the in-frame ones, dropping some. The sample carries some 150,000 clones, over 75% recorded once. V lost 6 bases and J 1 base, leaving 9 bases between the germline ends. The CDR3 length is 13 residues. The J gene is TRBJ1-2, the V gene TRBV12-3 or TRBV12-4; D is unresolved. The sequencing input was peripheral blood. The origin of this receptor is a human donor in a cohort sampled during active COVID-19. The chain's CDR3 is CASSRGDNYGYTF. The CDR3 coding sequence is TGTGCCAGCAGCCGAGGTGATAACTATGGCTACACCTTC.